The 9 T cell receptor beta chains listed next were all sequenced from one sample in a study of blood T cell repertoires in COVID-19. Sequencing used immunoSEQ multiplex PCR; TCRdb keeps in-frame clones, though not all of them. The sample has about 150,000 clones; around 87% are singletons. Sequenced input: peripheral blood. The receptor set was obtained from a woman aged 60-75 years with active or convalescent COVID-19.

This sequence joins TRBV18 and TRBJ1-5; 8 bases align to TRBD1. The V and J ends lost 6 bases and 2 bases, in that order; junction bases with no gene match: 3. The CDR3 is 14 residues long. Germline loops: CDR1 KGHSH, CDR2 LQKENI. DNA for the CDR3: TGTGCCAGCTCTCTACAGGGGGGCAATCAGCCCCAGCATTTT. It translates to CASSLQGGNQPQHF.

CDR3 sequence reads: CASSQDWRGYGYTF. The DNA for the CDR3 is TGTGCCAGCAGCCAAGATTGGAGGGGCTATGGCTACACCTTC. The rearrangement links TRBV3-1 (or the pseudogene TRBV3-2) to TRBJ1-2; D may be TRBD1 (5 bases). V lost 0 bases to trimming and J lost 4 bases, with 9 bases between them. CDR3 length equals 14 residues. CDR1 is LGHDT, CDR2 YNNKEL, per germline (reference sequence).

The chain couples TRBV24-1 to TRBJ2-5, with 7 nucleotides matching TRBD2. This CDR3 comprises 16 residues. The germline V gene encodes CDR1 KGHDR and CDR2 SFDVKD. Trimming took 4 bases from V and 6 from J; bases not matched to a gene: 13. CDR3 amino acids: CATSDPPGPGGQTQYF. The CDR3 DNA reads as TGTGCCACCAGTGACCCACCCGGGCCGGGGGGTCAGACCCAGTACTTC.

The J gene is TRBJ2-3, the V gene TRBV11-3, with TRBD1 matching over 7 bases. The CDR3 has 16 amino acids. V lost 2 bases and J lost 2; bases outside the gene matches: 7. The germline V gene has CDR1 SGHNT and CDR2 YENEEA. CDR3 DNA sequence: TGTGCCAGCAGCTTATCTGGGACAGTGTCCACAGATACGCAGTATTTT. It yields the protein CASSLSGTVSTDTQYF.

This sequence joins TRBV3-1 (or the pseudogene TRBV3-2) and TRBJ2-1; a weak D match, TRBD2 (5 bases). V gave up 1 base and J gave up 8 bases, with 12 bases separating them. CDR3 length equals 14 residues. Germline loops: CDR1 LGHDT, CDR2 YNNKEL (reference sequence). The CDR3 reads CASSQVFGVYEQFF. In nucleotides, the CDR3 is TGTGCCAGCAGCCAAGTCTTCGGGGTGTATGAGCAGTTCTTC.

The chain recombines TRBV19 with TRBJ1-2, with D unclear. The CDR3 length is 15 residues. The V and J ends lost 6 bases and 5 bases respectively, with 19 bases between them. Germline V lookup: CDR1 LNHDA, CDR2 SQIVND (reference sequence). The CDR3 DNA follows: TGTGCCAGTAGGAGGGCCCCAGATGGGGATTATGGCTACACCTTC. The encoded protein is CASRRAPDGDYGYTF.

The chain joins TRBV4-3 to TRBJ2-5; 8 bases match TRBD2. The CDR3 consists of 15 residues. The V gene end was trimmed by 0 bases and the J gene end by 2 bases; junction bases not matched to a gene: 2. Per germline, CDR1 LGHNA and CDR2 YSLEER. The CDR3 here is CASSQDRGGQETQYF. The CDR3 DNA sequence: TGCGCCAGCAGCCAAGATCGCGGGGGGCAAGAGACCCAGTACTTC.

CDR3 nucleotide sequence: TGTGCCAGTCTGGCAGGTTTAGGTTCACCCCTCCACTTT. It translates to CASLAGLGSPLHF. This chain links TRBV2 with TRBJ1-6; D gene ambiguous. V lost 9 bases and J lost 9, with 15 bases in between. CDR3 size: 13 residues. Germline CDR1 SNHLY, CDR2 FYNNEI.

The chain links TRBV4-3 to TRBJ1-4; the D gene is possibly TRBD1 (6 bases). The V end lost 1 base, the J end lost 8 bases, and 17 bases lay between the germline ends. Germline V lookup: CDR1 LGHNA, CDR2 YSLEER. The CDR3 is 16 residues long. The CDR3 spells CASSQGVPEGGEKLFF. The CDR3 coding sequence is TGCGCCAGCAGCCAAGGAGTCCCGGAAGGGGGAGAAAAACTGTTTTTT.